This TCR beta chain was recorded in a study of blood T cell repertoires in COVID-19. Clones were read by immunoSEQ multiplex PCR, and TCRdb kept only the in-frame ones, dropping some. Of nearly 250,000 clones in the sample, about nine tenths were seen once. This CDR3 contains 14 residues. In germline, CDR1 is SEHNR, CDR2 FQNEAQ (reference sequence). Trimming cost V 2 bases and J 5 bases, with 9 bases left between them. The receptor comes from an older woman who had recovered from COVID-19. The chain couples TRBV7-9 to TRBJ2-2; a weak D match, TRBD2 (5 bases). Sequencing was carried out using peripheral blood. CDR3 sequence reads: CASSLFAGTGELFF. Here the CDR3 DNA reads TGTGCCAGCAGCTTATTCGCGGGTACCGGGGAGCTGTTTTTT.